The 22 T cell receptor beta chains in this list originate from one sample, sequenced in a study of cytomegalovirus exposure and HLA in healthy donors. With 60 Vbeta and 13 Jbeta primers, the PCR was carried out. This table comes from immunoSEQ multiplex PCR, and its TCRdb copy is limited to in-frame clones, with some not included. Of approximately 180,000 clones in the sample, around 80% are singletons; the top ten hold about 1.5%. The specimen was PBMCs. These receptors all stem from a woman aged 30 to 39 in good health and CMV-seropositive.

V and J are TRBV4-1 and TRBJ2-7, with 14 bases that match TRBD2. The CDR3 loop spans 15 amino acids. Germline V gene sequence: CDR1 MGHRA, CDR2 YSYEKL. The ends lost 0 bases at V and 8 bases at J; junction bases unmatched: 3. The CDR3 loop reads CASSQEGTSGRQQYF. CDR3 sequence (DNA): TGCGCCAGCAGCCAAGAAGGGACTAGCGGGAGACAGCAGTACTTC.

This clone turned up a few times. This rearrangement joins TRBV6-5 to TRBJ1-4; D might be TRBD1 (6 bases). The CDR3 consists of 13 residues. Germline loops: CDR1 MNHEY, CDR2 SVGAGI. V was clipped by 10 bases and J by 5 bases, with 14 bases between them. The CDR3 DNA follows: TGTGCCACACGGACAGCGAGGAATGAAAAACTGTTTTTT. As protein: CATRTARNEKLFF.

This clone was counted a single time. This sequence joins TRBV4-2 and TRBJ1-1, with a weak D call TRBD1 (5 bases). From germline, CDR1 is LGHNA and CDR2 YNFKEQ. This CDR3 comprises 14 residues. The V and J ends lost 3 bases and 0 bases respectively, with 8 bases between them. The CDR3 protein is CASSQTVMNTEAFF. CDR3 bases: TGTGCCAGCAGCCAGACAGTTATGAACACTGAAGCTTTCTTT.

This rearrangement joins TRBV7-2 to TRBJ2-5; tentatively, D is TRBD1 (6 bases). Between the trimmed V and J ends, which lost 5 bases and 5 bases, there was a span of 27 bases. The length of the CDR3 is 18 residues. Germline V gene sequence: CDR1 SGHTA, CDR2 FQGNSA. The CDR3 loop reads CASSPGRQAAPVQETQYF. DNA of the CDR3: TGTGCCAGCAGCCCCGGCAGACAGGCCGCACCTGTCCAGGAGACCCAGTACTTC.

The chain joins TRBV7-9 to TRBJ1-1; D not resolved. This CDR3 spans 13 amino acids. In germline, CDR1 is SEHNR, CDR2 FQNEAQ (reference sequence). Trimming shortened V by 0 bases and J by 1 base, and 3 bases separated the two germline ends. CDR3 in DNA: TGTGCCAGCAGCTTAGCCGGGAACACTGAAGCTTTCTTT. Protein sequence: CASSLAGNTEAFF.

This clone was detected a few times. V and J are TRBV10-2 and TRBJ2-2; a possible D gene is TRBD1 (6 bases). V gave up 3 bases and J gave up 7 bases, with 9 bases separating them. The germline gives CDR1 WSHSY, CDR2 SAAADI. CDR3 size: 13 residues. CDR3 region: CASSEQGVGELFF. Written as DNA, the CDR3 is TGCGCCAGCAGTGAACAGGGAGTCGGGGAGCTGTTTTTT.

V usage is TRBV28 and J usage is TRBJ2-7; 12 nucleotides agree with TRBD2. Germline lookup yields CDR1 MDHEN and CDR2 SYDVKM. The CDR3 sequence is 14 residues long. Trimming took 11 bases from V and 6 from J; bases not matched to a gene: 11. CDR3: CASTLAGGLFEQYF. For the CDR3, the DNA is TGTGCCTCGACGCTAGCGGGAGGGCTCTTCGAGCAGTACTTC.

This clone has only one observation. V usage is TRBV12-5 and J usage is TRBJ2-7; TRBD2 matches at 10 bases. This CDR3 contains 15 residues. V shed 7 bases, J shed 2 bases, and the junction held 8 bases outside the gene matches. Germline CDR1 LGHNT, CDR2 FRNRAP. CDR3 residues: CASAPRAGGPYEQYF. In DNA form, the CDR3 reads TGTGCTAGTGCCCCGAGAGCGGGAGGGCCCTACGAGCAGTACTTC.

The chain uses TRBV28 and TRBJ1-2; D gene uncertain. Deletions cut 4 bases from V and 6 bases from J, with 12 bases between. Per the germline V gene, CDR1 is MDHEN and CDR2 is SYDVKM. This CDR3 has 13 residues. This CDR3 is CASSYREADGYTF. The CDR3 nucleotides read TGTGCCAGCAGTTATCGGGAGGCAGATGGCTACACCTTC.

This chain joins TRBV19 and TRBJ2-3, with D maybe TRBD2 (5 bases). The CDR3 is 15 amino acids. Per the germline V gene, CDR1 is LNHDA and CDR2 is SQIVND (reference sequence). V lost 3 bases and J lost 1, with 11 bases in between. CDR3 DNA sequence: TGTGCCAGTAGTATGAGCGGCCTAGGCACAGATACGCAGTATTTT. Translating it yields CASSMSGLGTDTQYF.

This clone appeared a few times. This chain uses TRBV7-3 with TRBJ2-1; 7 bases are a match to TRBD2. V gave up 5 bases and J gave up 3 bases; unmatched junction bases: 4. Germline lookup yields CDR1 SGHTA and CDR2 FQGTGA. The CDR3 contains 14 residues. Written as DNA, the CDR3 is TGTGCCAGCAGCAACGGACTAGTCTACAATGAGCAGTTCTTC. This translates into CASSNGLVYNEQFF.

The genes are TRBV28 and TRBJ2-1; 7 nucleotides line up with TRBD2. The J segment lost 2 bases and the V segment lost 6 bases, leaving 4 bases of the junction unmatched. This CDR3 spans 14 amino acids. Germline V gene sequence: CDR1 MDHEN, CDR2 SYDVKM. For the CDR3, the DNA is TGTGCCAGCAGGGACGGGAGGCCCTACAATGAGCAGTTCTTC. Protein sequence: CASRDGRPYNEQFF.

This sequence joins TRBV6-6 and TRBJ1-1, with D possibly TRBD1 on 5 matching bases. The germline gives CDR1 MNHNY, CDR2 SVGAGI (reference sequence). V was trimmed by 10 bases and J by 5 bases, leaving 17 bases between them. The CDR3 contains 13 residues. The DNA of the CDR3 is TGTGCCACCTCCGGGGGGGGGTGGACTGAAGCTTTCTTT. Its translation is CATSGGGWTEAFF.

This sequence joins TRBV6-5 and TRBJ2-1; 10 bases are shared with TRBD2. The germline CDR1 and CDR2 sequences are MNHEY and SVGAGI. V lost 6 bases, J lost 4 bases, and 6 bases stayed unmatched. This CDR3 has 15 residues. CDR3 amino acids: CASRLTSGDYNEQFF. The CDR3 DNA follows: TGTGCCAGCAGACTCACTAGCGGGGATTACAATGAGCAGTTCTTC.

The chain employs TRBV5-6 and TRBJ2-3; 8 nucleotides agree with TRBD1. The CDR3 has 15 amino acids. V lost 1 base to trimming and J lost 6 bases; unmatched junction nucleotides: 7. Germline V gives CDR1 SGHDT, CDR2 YYEEEE. The CDR3 is CASSLSQGGRDTQYF. The CDR3 DNA reads TGTGCCAGCAGCTTGTCACAGGGGGGTAGGGATACGCAGTATTTT.

Here the CDR3 DNA reads TGTGCCAGCAGCGTAGCTGAACAGGGAACCGGGGAGCTGTTTTTT. This sequence encodes CASSVAEQGTGELFF. The chain combines TRBV9 with TRBJ2-2, with TRBD1 as a possible D gene (6 bases). The CDR3 spans 15 residues. Germline V CDR1 and CDR2: SGDLS, YYNGEE. Trimming removed 0 bases at V and 5 bases at J, with 11 bases between.

This rearrangement joins TRBV30 to TRBJ2-7; 10 bases match TRBD2. Germline CDR1 GTSNPN, CDR2 SVGIG (reference sequence). V gave up 2 bases and J gave up 1 base; unmatched junction bases: 11. This CDR3 has 17 residues. CDR3 DNA sequence: TGTGCCTGGAGTCCAACGGGGCTAGCGGGAGTGTCCTACGAGCAGTACTTC. Translating gives CAWSPTGLAGVSYEQYF.

The gene calls are TRBV7-2 and TRBJ2-1; D is unresolved. The CDR3 is 16 residues long. Germline V lookup: CDR1 SGHTA, CDR2 FQGNSA. Trimming pared 4 bases from V and 0 bases from J, leaving 13 bases between. CDR3 sequence reads: CASSYSHGSSYNEQFF. The CDR3 coding sequence is TGTGCCAGCAGCTATAGCCATGGAAGCTCCTACAATGAGCAGTTCTTC.

This rearrangement joins TRBV2 to TRBJ2-1; 9 bases map to TRBD1. This CDR3 contains 21 residues. J lost 0 bases, V lost 0 bases, and 15 bases had no gene match. From germline, CDR1 is SNHLY and CDR2 FYNNEI. Here the CDR3 reads CASSEARGGQGPTSSYNEQFF. In DNA form, the CDR3 reads TGTGCCAGCAGTGAAGCGAGGGGGGGACAGGGTCCTACCAGCTCCTACAATGAGCAGTTCTTC.

V gene TRBV28 combines with J gene TRBJ2-5; 8 bases are a match to TRBD1. V was clipped by 5 bases and J by 5 bases; unmatched bases: 10. The CDR3 contains 15 residues. Germline-derived CDR1 and CDR2 are MDHEN and SYDVKM. The CDR3 is CASSPQDRVGETQYF. Written as DNA, the CDR3 is TGTGCCAGCAGTCCTCAGGACAGGGTTGGGGAGACCCAGTACTTC.

The table lists this clone with a few counts. The V and J genes are TRBV2 and TRBJ1-4, with 11 bases identical to TRBD1. Germline V lookup: CDR1 SNHLY, CDR2 FYNNEI. The length of the CDR3 is 15 residues. V gave up 6 bases and J gave up 8 bases; unmatched junction bases: 8. The CDR3 here is CASSGQGAEVEKLFF. CDR3 DNA sequence: TGTGCCAGCAGCGGACAGGGGGCGGAGGTGGAAAAACTGTTTTTT.

The genes are TRBV11-2 and TRBJ1-2, with a weak D call TRBD1 (5 bases). Germline loops: CDR1 SGHAT, CDR2 FQNNGV. V shed 1 base and J shed 4 bases, with 10 bases lying between them. This CDR3 has 14 amino acids. The CDR3 reads CASSLVDTGYGYTF. CDR3 DNA: TGTGCCAGCAGCTTAGTTGACACAGGCTATGGCTACACCTTC.